The 19 T cell receptor beta chains below come from one sample, sequenced in a study of blood T cell repertoires in COVID-19. The repertoire was sequenced with immunoSEQ multiplex PCR; TCRdb's copy has only in-frame clones and lacks some. The table records about 180,000 clones, 83% of them present only once. Specimen: peripheral blood. These receptors were obtained from a woman in her sixties or seventies with COVID-19, enrolled during active disease.

The chain employs TRBV18 and TRBJ2-7; 7 bases agree with TRBD2. V shed 3 bases, J shed 0 bases, and the junction held 8 bases outside the gene matches. CDR3 length: 16 residues. Germline CDR1 is KGHSH and CDR2 is LQKENI. The DNA for the CDR3 is TGTGCCAGCTCACCCGCATCGCGGGGGTACTCCTACGAGCAGTACTTC. As protein: CASSPASRGYSYEQYF.

V and J are TRBV5-6 and TRBJ1-3; no clear D. Trimming stripped 4 bases from V and 7 bases from J, with 9 bases between. Germline V lookup: CDR1 SGHDT, CDR2 YYEEEE. The CDR3 runs to 12 residues. The CDR3 nucleotides are TGTGCCAGCAGCACACACCGTAACACCATATATTTT. Translation: CASSTHRNTIYF.

The chain carries TRBV18 and TRBJ1-6; 9 positions agree with TRBD1. Trimming took 5 bases from V and 11 from J; bases not matched to a gene: 7. The CDR3 consists of 14 residues. Looked up from germline, CDR1 is KGHSH and CDR2 is LQKENI. In DNA form, the CDR3 reads TGTGCCAGCTCAGGTGGGGACAGGGTAACACCCCTCCACTTT. It specifies CASSGGDRVTPLHF.

This chain uses TRBV28 with TRBJ1-2; the D is unclear. V lost 3 bases, J lost 9 bases, and 23 bases lay in between. From germline, CDR1 is MDHEN and CDR2 SYDVKM. This CDR3 spans 16 amino acids. CDR3 region: CASSLLQQSPAPSYTF. CDR3 nucleotides: TGTGCCAGCAGTTTGCTACAACAGAGTCCGGCTCCGAGCTACACCTTC.

This clone was seen a few times. The J gene is TRBJ2-5, the V gene TRBV7-9; 12 bases are a match to TRBD2. The CDR3 contains 19 residues. Trimming took 5 bases from V and 2 from J; bases not matched to a gene: 15. Germline lookup yields CDR1 SEHNR and CDR2 FQNEAQ (reference sequence). Here the CDR3 reads CASSLLAGGSRRFQETQYF. The CDR3 nucleotides are TGTGCCAGCAGCCTACTAGCGGGAGGTTCGAGGCGATTTCAAGAGACCCAGTACTTC.

The chain employs TRBV4-3 and TRBJ2-7, with no clear D. This CDR3 is 14 amino acids long. Germline V gives CDR1 LGHNA, CDR2 YSLEER. V lost 2 bases, J lost 1 base, and 9 bases lay in between. This CDR3 is CASSQSSSSYEQYF. The DNA for the CDR3 is TGCGCCAGCAGCCAAAGCTCCTCTTCCTACGAGCAGTACTTC.

V gene TRBV3-1 (or the pseudogene TRBV3-2) combines with J gene TRBJ1-6; 7 bases agree with TRBD1. The CDR3 loop spans 14 amino acids. The ends lost 0 bases at V and 9 bases at J; junction bases unmatched: 2. Per the germline V gene, CDR1 is LGHDT and CDR2 is YNNKEL (reference sequence). The DNA of the CDR3 is TGTGCCAGCAGCCAAGATGCAGGGGGTTCACCCCTCCACTTT. It translates to CASSQDAGGSPLHF.

This chain links TRBV18 with TRBJ2-7, with TRBD2 matching 7 bases. There are 14 residues in the CDR3. Germline V CDR1 and CDR2: KGHSH, LQKENI. J was trimmed by 3 bases and V by 3 bases; bases with no gene match: 5. CDR3 in DNA: TGTGCCAGCTCACCCGGACTAGACTTCTACGAGCAGTACTTC. Translated: CASSPGLDFYEQYF.

The chain uses TRBV19 and TRBJ2-7; D may be TRBD1 (5 bases). CDR1 is LNHDA and CDR2 is SQIVND in the germline V gene (reference sequence). The CDR3 has 14 residues. V was clipped by 3 bases and J by 3 bases, with 12 bases between them. This CDR3 reads CASSITGVLYEQYF. In nucleotides, the CDR3 is TGTGCCAGTAGTATTACAGGAGTCCTCTACGAGCAGTACTTC.

The chain is built from TRBV2 and TRBJ2-7, with D perhaps matching TRBD2 (6 bases). The length of the CDR3 is 12 residues. Germline-derived CDR1 and CDR2 are SNHLY and FYNNEI. V was cut by 6 bases and J by 5 bases, with 11 bases left in between. CDR3 sequence reads: CASRLSGDEQYF. The CDR3 DNA sequence: TGTGCCAGCAGACTTTCGGGGGACGAGCAGTACTTC.

The chain is built from TRBV4-3 and TRBJ2-5; TRBD2 aligns across 9 bases. Per the germline V gene, CDR1 is LGHNA and CDR2 is YSLEER. Trimming at V came to 3 bases and at J to 4 bases, leaving 6 bases not matched to a gene. The CDR3 runs 15 residues. The CDR3 nucleotides are TGCGCCAGCAGCCAGGCGGGGGGGAGGGCAGAGACCCAGTACTTC. Its translation is CASSQAGGRAETQYF.

This chain links TRBV24-1 with TRBJ1-4, with TRBD1 identical over 7 bases. The V and J ends lost 2 bases and 7 bases, in that order; junction bases with no gene match: 9. The CDR3 has 16 amino acids. Germline lookup yields CDR1 KGHDR and CDR2 SFDVKD. The DNA of the CDR3 is TGTGCCACCAGTGATTCACGGGACAGAGCAGTTGAAAAACTGTTTTTT. As protein: CATSDSRDRAVEKLFF.

The J gene is TRBJ2-5, the V gene TRBV3-1 (or the pseudogene TRBV3-2); tentatively, D is TRBD1 (5 bases). Per germline, CDR1 LGHDT and CDR2 YNNKEL (reference sequence). The CDR3 is made up of 16 amino acids. Trimming pared 4 bases from V and 1 base from J, leaving 16 bases between. CDR3 amino acids: CASSPSNRTRQETQYF. The CDR3 region has the DNA TGTGCCAGCAGCCCTTCAAATAGGACACGCCAAGAGACCCAGTACTTC.

This chain links TRBV6-6 with TRBJ1-5, with a weak D call TRBD1 (6 bases). Germline CDR1 MNHNY, CDR2 SVGAGI (reference sequence). V gave up 3 bases and J gave up 7 bases, with 13 bases separating them. The CDR3 spans 14 residues. Written as DNA, the CDR3 is TGTGCCAGCAGTTATCAAGGGGGTGGACAGCCCCAGCATTTT. It encodes CASSYQGGGQPQHF.

The V call is TRBV6-5, the J call TRBJ2-7, with D perhaps matching TRBD1 (6 bases). The CDR3 runs 12 residues. V lost 11 bases, J lost 0 bases, and 11 bases lay in between. Looked up from germline, CDR1 is MNHEY and CDR2 is SVGAGI. This CDR3 reads CAVRGSSYEQYF. CDR3 nucleotide sequence: TGTGCCGTCAGGGGCTCCTCCTACGAGCAGTACTTC.

The V call is TRBV20-1, the J call TRBJ1-4, with a possible D match to TRBD1 (6 bases). The CDR3 is 11 residues long. Germline values: CDR1 DFQATT, CDR2 SNEGSKA (reference sequence). Between the trimmed V and J ends, which lost 6 bases and 7 bases, there was a span of 9 bases. DNA for the CDR3: TGCAGTGCCCAACAGGGTGAAAAACTGTTTTTT. It encodes CSAQQGEKLFF.

V is TRBV6-5 and J is TRBJ1-2; 9 nucleotides agree with TRBD1. Germline V gene data show CDR1 as MNHEY and CDR2 as SVGAGI. The CDR3 is 15 amino acids. After removal of 1 base from V and 5 bases from J, the junction contained 5 bases not matched to a gene. The CDR3 nucleotides read TGTGCCAGCAGTTACTTCCCCGGGACAGGGTATGGCTACACCTTC. Translated, it gives CASSYFPGTGYGYTF.

This chain uses TRBV6-5 with TRBJ1-3; 7 nucleotides align to TRBD1. Germline V lookup: CDR1 MNHEY, CDR2 SVGAGI. CDR3 length equals 14 residues. The V segment lost 6 bases and the J segment 4 bases; nucleotides outside the gene matches: 6. Here the CDR3 reads CASRVTGEGNTIYF. CDR3 in DNA: TGTGCCAGCAGGGTTACAGGGGAAGGAAACACCATATATTTT.

The rearrangement uses TRBV24-1 and TRBJ2-5; tentatively, D is TRBD2 (6 bases). The V and J ends lost 4 bases and 0 bases respectively, with 11 bases between them. Germline values: CDR1 KGHDR, CDR2 SFDVKD. This CDR3 has 15 residues. This CDR3 is CATSDLAGHQETQYF. The DNA of the CDR3 is TGTGCCACCAGTGACCTTGCGGGACACCAAGAGACCCAGTACTTC.